These 25 T cell receptor beta chains came from one sample sequenced in a study of cytomegalovirus exposure and HLA in healthy donors. The table came from immunoSEQ multiplex PCR; TCRdb's copy has only in-frame clones and leaves some out. The table includes around 160,000 clones, approximately 81% detected once. Input material: PBMCs. The receptors were sampled from a man younger than 40 in good health and CMV-seropositive.

The chain joins TRBV5-6 to TRBJ2-5, with TRBD1 matching 10 bases. This CDR3 is built from 18 residues. The V and J ends lost 5 bases and 4 bases, in that order; junction bases with no gene match: 17. Germline-derived CDR1 and CDR2 are SGHDT and YYEEEE. The CDR3 DNA is TGTGCCAGCAGGGCGTTAGGGACAGGGGTTATTGTTGGAGAGACCCAGTACTTC. This encodes CASRALGTGVIVGETQYF.

The chain is built from TRBV5-4 and TRBJ2-2, with 7 bases aligning to TRBD2. CDR3 length: 16 amino acids. The germline V gene has CDR1 SGHNT and CDR2 YYREEE (reference sequence). The V gene end was trimmed by 0 bases and the J gene end by 2 bases; junction bases not matched to a gene: 4. Here the CDR3 DNA reads TGTGCCAGCAGCTTGGGCGGCGGGGGTAACACCGGGGAGCTGTTTTTT. This encodes CASSLGGGGNTGELFF.

The V call is TRBV14, the J call TRBJ2-1, with TRBD2 as a possible D gene (6 bases). Germline loops: CDR1 SGHDN, CDR2 FVKESK. V shed 5 bases and J shed 8 bases, with 19 bases lying between them. CDR3 length: 15 residues. The CDR3 DNA is TGTGCCAGCAGCACACGGGACTTCGGGCGGGATGAGCAGTTCTTC. Protein sequence: CASSTRDFGRDEQFF.

This clone was picked up one time. The chain recombines TRBV6-5 with TRBJ1-2, with D possibly TRBD1 on 6 matching bases. This CDR3 comprises 15 residues. V was cut by 6 bases and J by 1 base, with 15 bases left in between. CDR1 is MNHEY and CDR2 is SVGAGI in the germline V gene. The CDR3: CASSIGGHNNYGYTF. In DNA, the CDR3 is TGTGCCAGCAGCATTGGGGGACATAATAACTATGGCTACACCTTC.

A remark on this clone: Other DNA variants within this sample encode the same CDR3. The rearrangement joins TRBV11-2 to TRBJ2-7; D gene uncertain. Looked up from germline, CDR1 is SGHAT and CDR2 is FQNNGV. V was clipped by 1 base and J by 2 bases, with 6 bases between them. The CDR3 length is 13 residues. In DNA form, the CDR3 reads TGTGCCAGCAGCTTAGTAGCAGCCTACGAGCAGTACTTC. It translates to CASSLVAAYEQYF.

The table lists this clone with many counts. V is TRBV6-1 and J is TRBJ2-2; D unresolved. V dropped 2 bases and J dropped 2 bases, with 9 bases sitting between them. The CDR3 length is 15 residues. Germline loops: CDR1 MNHNS, CDR2 SASEGT. CDR3 DNA: TGTGCCAGCAGTGAATCCACTGAAAACACCGGGGAGCTGTTTTTT. Translated, it gives CASSESTENTGELFF.

V is TRBV6-1 and J is TRBJ1-2; D not resolved. Trimming removed 7 bases from V and 11 bases from J, with 17 bases in between. Germline CDR1 MNHNS, CDR2 SASEGT. The CDR3 length is 12 residues. CDR3 in amino acids: CASTNQAGTYTF. The CDR3 coding sequence is TGTGCCAGCACCAACCAGGCAGGAACATACACCTTC.

In DNA form, the CDR3 reads TGTGCCAGCAGTTTATCGGTGCCAGCGGGAGGAAAAGACGAGCAGTACTTC. Translating gives CASSLSVPAGGKDEQYF. The rearrangement links TRBV28 to TRBJ2-7; 9 bases fit TRBD2. The V gene's germline CDR1 is MDHEN and CDR2 SYDVKM. V was clipped by 1 base and J by 5 bases; unmatched bases: 12. The CDR3 is 17 amino acids.

The chain combines TRBV10-1 with TRBJ2-3, with 7 nucleotides matching TRBD1. The V segment lost 6 bases and the J segment 4 bases; nucleotides outside the gene matches: 10. CDR1 WNHNN and CDR2 SYGVQD come from the germline V gene (reference sequence). The CDR3 covers 15 residues. CDR3 sequence (DNA): TGCGCCAGCAGCGACGGTAGACAGGGACCAGATACGCAGTATTTT. Amino acids: CASSDGRQGPDTQYF.

The rearrangement uses TRBV12-5 and TRBJ2-7, with a possible D match to TRBD1 (6 bases). V lost 0 bases and J 4 bases, leaving 13 bases between the germline ends. Germline assignment: CDR1 LGHNT and CDR2 FRNRAP. There are 15 residues in the CDR3. The CDR3: CASGLVQQGVYEQYF. The CDR3 region has the DNA TGTGCTAGTGGTTTGGTACAACAGGGTGTGTACGAGCAGTACTTC.

The J gene is TRBJ2-1, the V gene TRBV4-3; a weak D match, TRBD2 (6 bases). Trimming took off 5 bases at V and 8 bases at J, with 16 bases between the two ends. Germline CDR1 LGHNA, CDR2 YSLEER. This CDR3 spans 14 amino acids. The CDR3 bases are TGCGCCAGCAGCACCCGACTAGGCCATCATGAGCAGTTCTTC. Protein sequence: CASSTRLGHHEQFF.

The chain employs TRBV7-9 and TRBJ2-5, with 8 nucleotides matching TRBD1. Germline V CDR1 and CDR2: SEHNR, FQNEAQ (reference sequence). The CDR3 loop spans 17 amino acids. V was clipped by 1 base and J by 1 base; unmatched bases: 8. The CDR3 here is CASSLGVGTGTQETQYF. The CDR3 DNA follows: TGTGCCAGCAGCTTAGGGGTAGGGACAGGAACCCAAGAGACCCAGTACTTC. The full variable domain, its missing parts supplied by reference TRBV7-9 and TRBJ2-5, is DTGVSQNPRHKITKRGQNVTFRCDPISEHNRLYWYRQTLGQGPEFLTYFQNEAQLEKSRLLSDRFSAERPKGSFSTLEIQRTEQGDSAMYLCASSLGVGTGTQETQYFGPGTRLLVL.

The chain employs TRBV29-1 and TRBJ2-2; unclear D gene. This CDR3 spans 13 amino acids. The ends were cut back, 4 bases at V and 3 bases at J, with 9 bases in the middle. The V gene's germline CDR1 is SQVTM and CDR2 ANQGSEA. CDR3 DNA: TGCAGCGTTGCCGACTCAGACACCGGGGAGCTGTTTTTT. It encodes CSVADSDTGELFF.

The chain recombines TRBV6-5 with TRBJ1-2, with D unclear. This CDR3 has 13 residues. V shed 0 bases and J shed 9 bases, with 11 bases lying between them. From germline, CDR1 is MNHEY and CDR2 SVGAGI. The CDR3 sequence: CASSYSLLSSYTF. CDR3 coding DNA: TGTGCCAGCAGTTACTCGTTACTGTCAAGCTACACCTTC.

This chain connects TRBV5-1 to TRBJ2-1; D uncertain. The germline V and J ends were trimmed by 4 bases and 1 base, with 15 bases remaining between them. CDR3 size: 16 residues. Germline values: CDR1 SGHRS, CDR2 YFSETQ. DNA of the CDR3: TGCGCCAGCAGCCCGGGTAGGTCAGCTTCCTACAATGAGCAGTTCTTC. Protein sequence: CASSPGRSASYNEQFF.

The rearrangement uses TRBV27 and TRBJ2-3, with 11 nucleotides matching TRBD1. CDR1 is MNHEY and CDR2 is SMNVEV in the germline V gene (reference sequence). The V and J ends lost 4 bases and 5 bases, in that order; junction bases with no gene match: 8. CDR3 length equals 16 residues. The CDR3 is CASSSPGTGGVDTQYF. The CDR3 DNA reads TGTGCCAGCAGTTCCCCCGGGACAGGGGGGGTAGATACGCAGTATTTT.

The rearrangement uses TRBV9 and TRBJ1-1; 7 bases align to TRBD1. Germline V gives CDR1 SGDLS, CDR2 YYNGEE. This CDR3 is built from 14 residues. With V trimmed by 1 base and J by 4 bases, 4 bases remained unmatched. CDR3 DNA: TGTGCCAGCAGCGTATGGTCAGGGGGCACTGAAGCTTTCTTT. Amino acids: CASSVWSGGTEAFF.

This clone was seen a handful of times. V gene TRBV5-6 combines with J gene TRBJ2-2, with TRBD1 matching 7 bases. The germline V gene encodes CDR1 SGHDT and CDR2 YYEEEE. This CDR3 comprises 13 residues. With 7 bases clipped from V and 4 bases from J, the junction kept 4 bases outside the gene matches. CDR3 DNA sequence: TGTGCCAGCCGTCAGGGGGTCACCGGGGAGCTGTTTTTT. This sequence encodes CASRQGVTGELFF.

The V gene is TRBV2, the J gene TRBJ2-4, with D hard to call. V was shortened by 0 bases and J by 7 bases, with 10 bases between the two germline ends. Germline loops: CDR1 SNHLY, CDR2 FYNNEI. The CDR3 is 14 amino acids. CDR3 DNA sequence: TGTGCCAGCAGTGAAGCGATAGTAACGAACATTCAGTACTTC. Residues: CASSEAIVTNIQYF.

The CDR3 region has the DNA TGTGCCAGCAGCGACTGGGACAGGCTACGGCGAGAGTATGGCTACACCTTC. Protein: CASSDWDRLRREYGYTF. V gene TRBV9 combines with J gene TRBJ1-2; 8 positions agree with TRBD1. The CDR3 has 17 amino acids. The V gene end was trimmed by 3 bases and the J gene end by 5 bases; junction bases not matched to a gene: 15. The germline V gene encodes CDR1 SGDLS and CDR2 YYNGEE.

This clone was counted a single time. The rearrangement uses TRBV5-4 and TRBJ2-7; D is perhaps TRBD2 (7 bases). Per the germline V gene, CDR1 is SGHNT and CDR2 is YYREEE (reference sequence). The CDR3 has 14 residues. V was cut by 5 bases and J by 0 bases, with 12 bases left in between. CDR3 region: CASRRGGTSYEQYF. Here the CDR3 DNA reads TGTGCCAGCAGGAGGGGGGGAACCTCCTACGAGCAGTACTTC.

This chain joins TRBV2 and TRBJ2-3; 7 bases fit TRBD2. This CDR3 contains 16 residues. The ends lost 7 bases at V and 0 bases at J; junction bases unmatched: 10. Germline loops: CDR1 SNHLY, CDR2 FYNNEI. The CDR3 reads CASTSGALFSTDTQYF. The CDR3 DNA is TGTGCCAGCACTAGCGGAGCCCTCTTTAGCACAGATACGCAGTATTTT.

This chain uses TRBV18 with TRBJ2-5; 9 bases map to TRBD2. This CDR3 spans 15 amino acids. Germline CDR1 KGHSH, CDR2 LQKENI. Unmatched junction bases numbered 5, after V lost 3 bases and J lost 3 bases. The CDR3 DNA sequence: TGTGCCAGCTCACCTCAGCGGGGGGTAGAAGAGACCCAGTACTTC. This gives the protein CASSPQRGVEETQYF.

This chain uses TRBV28 with TRBJ1-1, with D maybe TRBD1 (5 bases). The CDR3 runs to 14 residues. Trimming removed 8 bases from V and 5 bases from J, with 18 bases in between. The germline V gene has CDR1 MDHEN and CDR2 SYDVKM. The CDR3 loop is CASSVSGGGTEAFF. For the CDR3, the DNA is TGTGCCAGCTCCGTATCCGGGGGAGGAACTGAAGCTTTCTTT.

In this sample, this clone turned up once. The J gene is TRBJ2-1, the V gene TRBV13; 8 bases match TRBD1. The ends lost 5 bases at V and 7 bases at J; junction bases unmatched: 10. The germline gives CDR1 PRHDT, CDR2 FYEKMQ (reference sequence). The CDR3 spans 15 residues. The CDR3 bases are TGTGCCAGCAGCGCCGGGACAGGAACTTCTAATGAGCAGTTCTTC. Translation: CASSAGTGTSNEQFF.